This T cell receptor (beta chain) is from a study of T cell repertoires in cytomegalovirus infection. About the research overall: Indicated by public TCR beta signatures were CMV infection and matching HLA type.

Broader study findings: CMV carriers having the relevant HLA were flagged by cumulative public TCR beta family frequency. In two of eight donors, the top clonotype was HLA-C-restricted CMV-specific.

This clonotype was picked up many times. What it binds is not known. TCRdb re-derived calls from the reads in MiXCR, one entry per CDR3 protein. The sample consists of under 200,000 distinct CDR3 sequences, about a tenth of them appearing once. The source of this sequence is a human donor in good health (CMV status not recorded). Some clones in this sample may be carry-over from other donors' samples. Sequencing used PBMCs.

The CDR3 DNA reads TGTGCCAGCAGTCCGACCCGCCGGGAGTTGAACACTGAAGCTTTCTTT. Its translation is CASSPTRRELNTEAFF. The chain carries TRBV12-3 or TRBV12-4 and TRBJ1-1; D uncertain. The V gene lost 5 bases and the J gene lost 0 bases, with 16 bases spanning the gap. This CDR3 comprises 16 residues.